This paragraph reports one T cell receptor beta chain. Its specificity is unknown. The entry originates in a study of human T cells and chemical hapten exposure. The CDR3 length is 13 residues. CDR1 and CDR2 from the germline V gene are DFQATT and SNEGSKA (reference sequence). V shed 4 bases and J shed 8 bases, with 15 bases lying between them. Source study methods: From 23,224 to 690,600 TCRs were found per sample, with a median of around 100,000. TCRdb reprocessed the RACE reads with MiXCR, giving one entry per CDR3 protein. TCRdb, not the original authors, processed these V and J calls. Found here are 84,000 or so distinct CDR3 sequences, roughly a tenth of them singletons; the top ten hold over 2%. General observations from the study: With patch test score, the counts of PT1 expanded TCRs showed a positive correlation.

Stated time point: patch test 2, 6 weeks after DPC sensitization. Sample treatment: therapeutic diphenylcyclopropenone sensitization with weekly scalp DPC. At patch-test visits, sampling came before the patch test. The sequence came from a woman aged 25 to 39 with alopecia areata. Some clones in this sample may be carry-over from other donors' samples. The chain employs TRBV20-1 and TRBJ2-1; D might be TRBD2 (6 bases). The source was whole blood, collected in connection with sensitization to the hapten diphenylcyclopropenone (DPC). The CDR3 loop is CSANQGPGDEQFF. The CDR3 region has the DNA TGCAGTGCTAATCAGGGTCCGGGGGATGAGCAGTTCTTC.